This is a list of T cell receptor beta chains from one sample in a study of blood T cells in healthy people across ages. MiXCR was run by TCRdb on the 5' RACE reads, yielding one entry per CDR3 protein. The sample has under 2 million distinct CDR3 sequences, almost 35% seen once; the top ten hold about 10%. Specimen: blood. These receptors all stem from a woman aged 25 to 45 in good health. Both conserved end residues are part of each CDR3. The D gene is left open where the match is weak. For some rows the clone size is stated as once, few or many, or as a class when expanded; others skip it.

>TRBD1|TRBV7-8|-|TRBJ1-1
CASSSWTGRTEAFF
TGTGCCAGCAGCTCCTGGACAGGAAGGACTGAAGCTTTCTTT
>TRBD1|TRBV18|few|TRBJ1-6
CASSLGQGHNSPLHF
TGTGCCAGCTCCCTGGGACAGGGACATAATTCACCCCTCCACTTT
>-|TRBV6-1|-|TRBJ1-2
CASSTGDVYGYTF
TGTGCCAGCAGTACAGGAGACGTCTATGGCTACACCTTC
>-|TRBV28|-|TRBJ1-2
CASSSIDRFTNYGYTF
TGTGCCAGCAGTTCCATCGACAGATTTACTAACTATGGCTACACCTTC
>-|TRBV6-1|-|TRBJ2-7
CASSDLFYEQYF
TGTGCCAGCAGTGATCTTTTCTACGAGCAGTACTTC
>-|TRBV28|few|TRBJ2-3
CASSSSNLARATDTQYF
TGTGCCAGCAGTAGCTCCAACCTAGCCAGGGCTACAGATACGCAGTATTTT
>TRBD1|TRBV20-1|-|TRBJ2-3
CSAPDRGRTDTQYF
TGCAGTGCTCCTGACAGGGGGCGCACAGATACGCAGTATTTT
>TRBD2|TRBV2|-|TRBJ2-5
CASSGTSGGRKTQYF
TGTGCCAGCAGTGGGACTAGCGGGGGCCGGAAGACCCAGTACTTC
>-|TRBV6-5|-|TRBJ2-5
CASRQGYQETQYF
TGTGCCAGCAGGCAGGGGTACCAAGAGACCCAGTACTTC
>-|TRBV12-3/TRBV12-4|few|TRBJ2-7
CASSFRVQGRGEQYF
TGTGCCAGCAGTTTCAGGGTCCAGGGGAGGGGCGAGCAGTACTTC
>-|TRBV2|-|TRBJ2-2
CASSGSGLNTGELFF
TGTGCCAGCAGTGGGTCGGGATTGAACACCGGGGAGCTGTTTTTT